Presented here are 6 T cell receptor beta chains from one specimen sequenced in a study of CD8+CD57+ T cells in acquired aplastic anemia. The study profiled TCR beta VDJ and CDR3 using genomic DNA as template. From the reads, TCRdb called clonotypes with MiXCR, one entry per CDR3 protein. The profile covers a few hundred thousand distinct CDR3 sequences, with approximately 60% appearing a single time and less than 30% taken by the ten largest. The sample consisted of sorted CD4+, CD8+, or CD8+CD57+ T cells (not recorded which) from PBMCs. The receptors derive from a human donor in good health.

To note about this clonotype: Germline and junction disagree at one end, which may indicate a read error. The CDR3 coding sequence is TGTGCCCGCAGCTTATCCCGGGGGCTTTTAAACGAGCAGTACTTC. Encoded protein: CARSLSRGLLNEQYF. This chain links TRBV7-6 with TRBJ2-7; D tentatively fits TRBD1 or TRBD2 (6 bases each). The V gene's germline CDR1 is SGHVS and CDR2 FNYEAQ. CDR3 length equals 15 residues.

The chain carries TRBV9 and TRBJ1-4; TRBD1 aligns across 9 bases. This CDR3 region has 14 residues. After removal of 4 bases from V and 5 bases from J, the junction contained 3 bases not matched to a gene. Germline CDR1 and CDR2: SGDLS and YYNGEE. The CDR3 loop is CASSSGQGNEKLFF. The DNA for the CDR3 is TGTGCCAGCAGCTCTGGACAGGGGAATGAAAAACTGTTTTTT.

This chain links TRBV19 with TRBJ2-7, with D unclear. Germline V gives CDR1 LNHDA, CDR2 SQIVND (reference sequence). The CDR3 has 14 amino acids. V dropped 4 bases and J dropped 2 bases, with 12 bases sitting between them. The CDR3 DNA reads as TGTGCCAGTAGTACAACCGGGTCCACCTACGAGCAGTACTTC. As protein: CASSTTGSTYEQYF.

This clonotype was counted many times. The gene calls are TRBV5-1 and TRBJ1-1; TRBD1 is a possible D gene (5 bases). Germline CDR1 SGHRS, CDR2 YFSETQ. Trimming left V 5 bases short and J 7 bases short, with 12 bases between. This CDR3 contains 12 residues. The CDR3 sequence is CASSFGAGEAFF. The CDR3, as DNA: TGCGCCAGCAGTTTTGGGGCCGGTGAAGCTTTCTTT.

The chain employs TRBV6-2 or TRBV6-3 and TRBJ2-2; 12 bases are shared with TRBD2. The CDR3 extends over 16 amino acids. Germline V gene sequence: CDR1 MNHEY, CDR2 SVGEGT. Unmatched junction bases numbered 9, after V lost 7 bases and J lost 6 bases. The CDR3 reads CASTALAGGSAGELFF. CDR3 bases: TGTGCCAGCACCGCCCTAGCGGGGGGGTCGGCCGGGGAGCTGTTTTTT.

This chain connects TRBV19 to TRBJ2-7, with 7 bases matching TRBD2. The germline gives CDR1 LNHDA, CDR2 SQIVND (reference sequence). The CDR3 spans 14 residues. J gave up 2 bases and V 1 base, and 2 bases lay outside the gene matches. CDR3 coding DNA: TGTGCCAGTAGTATAGTGGGGGGGACCTACGAGCAGTACTTC. This gives the protein CASSIVGGTYEQYF.